These 28 T cell receptor beta chains share one sample of origin, sequenced in a study of graft-versus-host responses after intestinal transplantation. Libraries were prepared by immunoSEQ multiplex PCR; TCRdb keeps only in-frame clonotypes and omits some of them. The repertoire holds approximately 4,400 clones, with approximately 80% as singletons. Lamina propria and intraepithelial lymphocytes were released by processing graft tissue. The specimen comprised ileum tissue, sampled 9 days after transplant. These receptors all come from a human patient who received an intestinal transplant, so some T cells may come from the graft donor.

The chain uses TRBV28 and TRBJ1-1; D is uncertain. Trimming pared 3 bases from V and 1 base from J, leaving 3 bases between. Germline V gene data show CDR1 as MDHEN and CDR2 as SYDVKM. There are 12 residues in the CDR3. CDR3 DNA sequence: TGTGCCAGCAGTTTTCCGAACACTGAAGCTTTCTTT. Its translation is CASSFPNTEAFF.

The DNA for the CDR3 is TGTGCCAGCAGTTCCCCCTATGGGGAGGTGGGGTGGGTCGAGCAGTACTTC. This gives the protein CASSSPYGEVGWVEQYF. This chain uses TRBV28 with TRBJ2-7; D perhaps matches TRBD2 (6 bases). Germline loops: CDR1 MDHEN, CDR2 SYDVKM. V shed 4 bases and J shed 6 bases, with 25 bases lying between them. The CDR3 length is 17 residues.

The gene calls are TRBV12-5 and TRBJ2-7; 9 bases line up with TRBD1. V shed 4 bases, J shed 5 bases, and the junction held 6 bases outside the gene matches. The CDR3 runs 14 residues. The germline CDR1 and CDR2 sequences are LGHNT and FRNRAP. The CDR3 protein is CASGSWTGVDEQYF. As DNA, the CDR3 is TGTGCTAGTGGTTCATGGACAGGGGTGGACGAGCAGTACTTC.

V is TRBV6-5 and J is TRBJ1-6; TRBD1 matches 9 bases. The CDR3 has 14 residues. After removal of 4 bases from V and 10 bases from J, the junction contained 5 bases not matched to a gene. Germline V gene data show CDR1 as MNHEY and CDR2 as SVGAGI. CDR3 sequence (DNA): TGTGCCAGCAGTTGGGACAGGGTCGGATCACCCCTCCACTTT. The encoded protein is CASSWDRVGSPLHF.

The V and J genes are TRBV27 and TRBJ1-1; D ambiguous. CDR3 length equals 14 residues. Trimming pared 6 bases from V and 1 base from J, leaving 12 bases between. The germline CDR1 and CDR2 sequences are MNHEY and SMNVEV (reference sequence). DNA for the CDR3: TGTGCCAGCAGGAACCACGGGTCGAACACTGAAGCTTTCTTT. Translating it yields CASRNHGSNTEAFF.

V is TRBV6-4 and J is TRBJ1-2, with a weak D call TRBD1 (6 bases). The CDR3 consists of 14 residues. Germline lookup yields CDR1 MRHNA and CDR2 SNTAGT. V was cut by 2 bases and J by 7 bases, with 14 bases left in between. The CDR3 here is CASSDRDTSRGYTF. CDR3 in DNA: TGTGCCAGCAGTGACCGGGACACCTCCCGTGGCTACACCTTC.

This chain uses TRBV4-1 with TRBJ2-7; 11 bases are shared with TRBD2. Per the germline V gene, CDR1 is MGHRA and CDR2 is YSYEKL. There are 16 residues in the CDR3. Trimming took 3 bases from V and 0 from J; bases not matched to a gene: 4. CDR3 in amino acids: CASSQVAGGPSYEQYF. In DNA form, the CDR3 reads TGCGCCAGCAGCCAGGTAGCGGGAGGGCCCTCCTACGAGCAGTACTTC.

The chain carries TRBV9 and TRBJ2-3; 13 positions match TRBD2. The J segment lost 6 bases and the V segment lost 1 base, leaving 5 bases of the junction unmatched. The CDR3 runs to 16 residues. Germline CDR1 is SGDLS and CDR2 is YYNGEE. The CDR3 DNA reads as TGTGCCAGCAGCGTAAGGACTAGCGGGAGCGGGGATACGCAGTATTTT. As protein: CASSVRTSGSGDTQYF.

This clone was found a few times. The chain uses TRBV7-9 and TRBJ1-2, with 8 bases fitting TRBD1. The CDR3 consists of 13 residues. Germline V gene lookup returns CDR1 SEHNR and CDR2 FQNEAQ (reference sequence). V dropped 5 bases and J dropped 8; count of bases not matched to a gene: 7. The CDR3 here is CASSLDRASGYTF. CDR3 in DNA: TGTGCCAGCAGCCTGGACAGGGCGAGCGGCTACACCTTC.

The rearrangement joins TRBV15 to TRBJ2-5; the D call may be TRBD1 or TRBD2 (5 bases each). The CDR3 is made up of 14 amino acids. The V end was cut by 1 base, the J end by 4 bases, with 10 bases between. The V gene's germline CDR1 is LNHNV and CDR2 YYDKDF (reference sequence). The CDR3 bases are TGTGCCACCAGCAGAGTCCCAGGGAGAGAGACCCAGTACTTC. Residues: CATSRVPGRETQYF.

This rearrangement joins TRBV28 to TRBJ2-2; 8 positions agree with TRBD1. With 7 bases clipped from V and 0 bases from J, the junction kept 1 base outside the gene matches. There are 14 residues in the CDR3. CDR1 MDHEN and CDR2 SYDVKM come from the germline V gene. The CDR3 bases are TGTGCCAGCAAACAGGGGGCGAACACCGGGGAGCTGTTTTTT. Translating gives CASKQGANTGELFF.

This chain links TRBV7-2 with TRBJ2-7, with unresolved D. The CDR3 sequence is 14 residues long. With 1 base removed from V and 5 bases from J, the gap between germline ends came to 12 bases. CDR1 is SGHTA and CDR2 is FQGNSA in the germline V gene. The CDR3 bases are TGTGCCAGCAGCTTAGGTCCCACGTCCCACGAGCAGTACTTC. Translation: CASSLGPTSHEQYF.

The chain combines TRBV11-1 with TRBJ1-1; D gene unclear. Germline V lookup: CDR1 SGHAT, CDR2 FQDESV (reference sequence). The V end lost 1 base, the J end lost 4 bases, and 10 bases lay between the germline ends. This CDR3 has 14 residues. The CDR3 protein is CASSLVLGSTEAFF. In nucleotides, the CDR3 is TGTGCCAGCAGCTTAGTTCTGGGGAGCACTGAAGCTTTCTTT.

The chain joins TRBV27 to TRBJ1-4, with D perhaps matching TRBD1 (5 bases). In germline, CDR1 is MNHEY, CDR2 SMNVEV (reference sequence). There are 17 residues in the CDR3. The V and J ends lost 5 bases and 7 bases respectively, with 23 bases between them. The CDR3 DNA follows: TGTGCCAGCAGTCCTTCTATTTGGACACCTTTTGCTGAAAAACTGTTTTTT. Amino acids: CASSPSIWTPFAEKLFF. Full variable domain (rest looked up from reference TRBV27 and TRBJ1-4): EAQVTQNPRYLITVTGKKLTVTCSQNMNHEYMSWYRQDPGLGLRQIYYSMNVEVTDKGDVPEGYKVSRKEKRNFPLILESPSPNQTSLYFCASSPSIWTPFAEKLFFGSGTQLSVL.

The chain is built from TRBV13 and TRBJ2-1; D is perhaps TRBD2 (5 bases). The CDR3 totals 18 residues. CDR1 is PRHDT, CDR2 FYEKMQ, per germline (reference sequence). Deletions cut 5 bases from V and 3 bases from J, with 23 bases between. The CDR3 DNA reads TGTGCCAGCAGCCACTGGGGAGCCGCTGAAATTCTCTACAATGAGCAGTTCTTC. Protein: CASSHWGAAEILYNEQFF.

This chain joins TRBV5-4 and TRBJ2-2; TRBD2 matches at 8 bases. The germline V gene encodes CDR1 SGHNT and CDR2 YYREEE (reference sequence). The CDR3 consists of 15 residues. Trimming took 5 bases from V and 0 from J; bases not matched to a gene: 3. CDR3 sequence (DNA): TGTGCCAGCAGTAGCGGGAACGCGAACACCGGGGAGCTGTTTTTT. This translates into CASSSGNANTGELFF.

The chain is built from TRBV10-3 and TRBJ2-7, with D uncertain. CDR3 size: 11 residues. Germline V gives CDR1 ENHRY, CDR2 SYGVKD. V lost 10 bases and J 2 bases, leaving 9 bases between the germline ends. CDR3 amino acids: CATPKAYEQYF. CDR3 in DNA: TGTGCCACCCCTAAGGCCTACGAGCAGTACTTC.

The rearrangement links TRBV5-1 to TRBJ1-2, with D perhaps TRBD1 (6 bases). Germline CDR1 and CDR2: SGHRS and YFSETQ. Trimming took 4 bases from V and 6 from J, leaving 16 bases between them. The CDR3 is 14 amino acids. The CDR3 nucleotides are TGCGCCAGCAGCGCGACTTACAGGGCCCATGGCTACACCTTC. It encodes CASSATYRAHGYTF.

This rearrangement joins TRBV28 to TRBJ1-3; D is possibly TRBD1 (5 bases). This CDR3 has 15 amino acids. Trimming took 4 bases from V and 4 from J, leaving 14 bases between them. Germline values: CDR1 MDHEN, CDR2 SYDVKM. The CDR3 is CASSSYRIAGNTIYF. The CDR3 DNA is TGTGCCAGCAGTTCCTACAGGATTGCCGGAAACACCATATATTTT.

This clone was seen just once. J is TRBJ2-2 and V is TRBV11-3; 8 nucleotides match TRBD1. Losses at the gene ends were 5 bases for V and 6 bases for J; bases not matched to a gene: 14. The CDR3 runs 17 residues. Germline CDR1 and CDR2: SGHNT and YENEEA. CDR3 protein: CASSTYRGRTGAGELFF. Written as DNA, the CDR3 is TGTGCCAGCAGCACCTACAGGGGGAGGACGGGGGCCGGGGAGCTGTTTTTT.

The chain has TRBV18 and TRBJ1-5; D is ambiguous. The ends were cut back, 6 bases at V and 3 bases at J, with 12 bases in the middle. The CDR3 runs to 14 residues. The germline V gene has CDR1 KGHSH and CDR2 LQKENI. The CDR3 bases are TGTGCCAGCTCCCCGGTCAGTAACAATCAGCCCCAGCATTTT. Translation: CASSPVSNNQPQHF.

The rearrangement links TRBV25-1 to TRBJ2-3; D is tentatively TRBD1 or TRBD2 (5 bases each). This CDR3 contains 10 residues. Germline-derived CDR1 and CDR2 are MGHDK and SYGVNS. V shed 9 bases and J shed 6 bases, with 7 bases lying between them. The CDR3 spells CASEGDTQYF. For the CDR3, the DNA is TGTGCCAGTGAGGGGGATACGCAGTATTTT.

The chain employs TRBV2 and TRBJ2-7; TRBD2 might be the D (6 bases). Between the trimmed V and J ends, which lost 4 bases and 5 bases, there was a span of 24 bases. The length of the CDR3 is 17 residues. Germline CDR1 is SNHLY and CDR2 is FYNNEI. This CDR3 is CASSGFWASVTSDEQYF. The CDR3 region has the DNA TGTGCCAGCAGTGGGTTCTGGGCTAGCGTGACTTCAGACGAGCAGTACTTC.

The chain couples TRBV9 to TRBJ2-1; D perhaps matches TRBD2 (5 bases). The ends were cut back, 0 bases at V and 7 bases at J, with 11 bases in the middle. The germline CDR1 and CDR2 sequences are SGDLS and YYNGEE. This CDR3 contains 14 residues. CDR3 in DNA: TGTGCCAGCAGCGTAGCTGGACTTGAAAATGAGCAGTTCTTC. Protein product: CASSVAGLENEQFF.

The chain employs TRBV6-1 and TRBJ1-4, with 9 bases matching TRBD1. The CDR3 extends over 16 amino acids. Looked up from germline, CDR1 is MNHNS and CDR2 is SASEGT. V dropped 3 bases and J dropped 7; count of bases not matched to a gene: 9. Written as DNA, the CDR3 is TGTGCCAGCAGTGAGTTCCCGGGACAGGGCATTGAAAAACTGTTTTTT. Its translation: CASSEFPGQGIEKLFF.

The table lists this clone with a few counts. This rearrangement joins TRBV9 to TRBJ1-4; D gene unclear. V was clipped by 2 bases and J by 8 bases, with 10 bases between them. This CDR3 region has 13 residues. Germline CDR1 SGDLS, CDR2 YYNGEE. The CDR3: CASSVVGEEKLFF. Here the CDR3 DNA reads TGTGCCAGCAGCGTCGTTGGGGAGGAAAAACTGTTTTTT.

The rearrangement uses TRBV4-1 and TRBJ2-1, with D possibly TRBD2 on 5 matching bases. Trimming shortened V by 2 bases and J by 5 bases, and 13 bases separated the two germline ends. Per germline, CDR1 MGHRA and CDR2 YSYEKL. This CDR3 is 15 amino acids long. CDR3 DNA: TGCGCCAGCAGCCAACGAGGGAACGATCACAATGAGCAGTTCTTC. Residues: CASSQRGNDHNEQFF.

The rearrangement uses TRBV5-1 and TRBJ2-1; 13 nucleotides line up with TRBD2. V lost 1 base and J lost 6; bases outside the gene matches: 4. Germline CDR1 is SGHRS and CDR2 is YFSETQ. There are 16 residues in the CDR3. CDR3 loop: CASSLRLAGGLNEQFF. The CDR3 DNA follows: TGCGCCAGCAGCTTGAGACTAGCGGGGGGCCTCAATGAGCAGTTCTTC.